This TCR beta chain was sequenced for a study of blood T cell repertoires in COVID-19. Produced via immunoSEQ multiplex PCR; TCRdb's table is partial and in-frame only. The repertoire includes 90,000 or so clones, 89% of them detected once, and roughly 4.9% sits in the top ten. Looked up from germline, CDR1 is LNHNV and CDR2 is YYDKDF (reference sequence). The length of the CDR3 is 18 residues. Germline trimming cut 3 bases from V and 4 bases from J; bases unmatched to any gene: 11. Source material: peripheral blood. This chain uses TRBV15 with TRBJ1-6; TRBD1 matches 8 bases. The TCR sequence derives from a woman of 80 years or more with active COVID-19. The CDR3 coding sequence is TGTGCCACCAGCAGGGGGGCTGGACAGGGAACTTATAATTCACCCCTCCACTTT. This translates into CATSRGAGQGTYNSPLHF.